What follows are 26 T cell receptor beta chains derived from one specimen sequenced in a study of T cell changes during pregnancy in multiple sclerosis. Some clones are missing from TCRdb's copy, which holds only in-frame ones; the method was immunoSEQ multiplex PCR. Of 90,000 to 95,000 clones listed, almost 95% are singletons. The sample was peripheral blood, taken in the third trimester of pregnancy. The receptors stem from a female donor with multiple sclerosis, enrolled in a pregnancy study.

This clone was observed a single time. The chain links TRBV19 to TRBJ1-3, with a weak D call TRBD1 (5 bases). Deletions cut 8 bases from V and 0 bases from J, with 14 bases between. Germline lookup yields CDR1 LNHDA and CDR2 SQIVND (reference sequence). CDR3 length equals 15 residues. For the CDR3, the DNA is TGTGCCAGTGACCACCGACAGAGCTCTGGAAACACCATATATTTT. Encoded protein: CASDHRQSSGNTIYF.

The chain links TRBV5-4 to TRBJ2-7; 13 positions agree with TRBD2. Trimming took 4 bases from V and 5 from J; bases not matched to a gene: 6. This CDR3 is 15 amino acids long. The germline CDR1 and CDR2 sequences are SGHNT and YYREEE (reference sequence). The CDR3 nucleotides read TGTGCCAGCAGCCCAACTAGCGGGAGGGCCGACGAGCAGTACTTC. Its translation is CASSPTSGRADEQYF.

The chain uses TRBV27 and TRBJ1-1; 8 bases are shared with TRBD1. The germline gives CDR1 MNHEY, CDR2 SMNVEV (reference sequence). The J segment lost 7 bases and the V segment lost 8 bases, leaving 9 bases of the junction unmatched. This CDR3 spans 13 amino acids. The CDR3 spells CASRDRGFGEAFF. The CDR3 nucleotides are TGTGCCAGCCGAGACAGGGGTTTTGGTGAAGCTTTCTTT.

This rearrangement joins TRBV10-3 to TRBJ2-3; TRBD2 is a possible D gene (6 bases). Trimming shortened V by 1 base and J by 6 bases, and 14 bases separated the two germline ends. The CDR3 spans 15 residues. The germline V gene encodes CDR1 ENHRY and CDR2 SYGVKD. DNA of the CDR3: TGTGCCATCAGTGAGTTTAGCGGTCCCGGGGATACGCAGTATTTT. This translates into CAISEFSGPGDTQYF.

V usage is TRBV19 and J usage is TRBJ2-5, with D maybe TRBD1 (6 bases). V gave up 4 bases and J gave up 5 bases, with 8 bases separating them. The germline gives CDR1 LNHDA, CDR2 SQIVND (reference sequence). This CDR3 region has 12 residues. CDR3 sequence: CASSTGVETQYF. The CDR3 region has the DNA TGTGCCAGTAGTACAGGGGTGGAGACCCAGTACTTC.

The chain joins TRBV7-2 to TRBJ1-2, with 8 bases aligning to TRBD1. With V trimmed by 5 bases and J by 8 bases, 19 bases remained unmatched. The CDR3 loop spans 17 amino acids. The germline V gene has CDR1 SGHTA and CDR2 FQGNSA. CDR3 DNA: TGTGCCAGCAGCCCCCCAATAGCCGCAGGGGGCGCTAAGGGCTACACCTTC. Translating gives CASSPPIAAGGAKGYTF.

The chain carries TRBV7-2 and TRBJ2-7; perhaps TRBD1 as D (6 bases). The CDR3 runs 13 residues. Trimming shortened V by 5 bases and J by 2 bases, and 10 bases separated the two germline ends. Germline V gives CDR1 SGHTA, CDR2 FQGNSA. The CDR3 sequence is CASSPGQPYEQYF. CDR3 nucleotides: TGTGCCAGCAGCCCCGGACAGCCCTACGAGCAGTACTTC.

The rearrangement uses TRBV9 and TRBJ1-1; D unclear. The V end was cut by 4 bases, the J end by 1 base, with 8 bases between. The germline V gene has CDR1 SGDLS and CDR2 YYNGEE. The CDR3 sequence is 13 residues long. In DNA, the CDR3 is TGTGCCAGCAGCTACCGACAGAACACTGAAGCTTTCTTT. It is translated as CASSYRQNTEAFF.

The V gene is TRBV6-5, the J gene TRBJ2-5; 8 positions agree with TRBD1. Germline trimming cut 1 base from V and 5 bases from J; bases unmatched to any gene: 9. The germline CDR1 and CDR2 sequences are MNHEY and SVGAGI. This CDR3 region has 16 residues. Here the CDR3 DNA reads TGTGCCAGCAGTTACTTATGGGACAGGTCACGGGAGACCCAGTACTTC. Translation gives CASSYLWDRSRETQYF.

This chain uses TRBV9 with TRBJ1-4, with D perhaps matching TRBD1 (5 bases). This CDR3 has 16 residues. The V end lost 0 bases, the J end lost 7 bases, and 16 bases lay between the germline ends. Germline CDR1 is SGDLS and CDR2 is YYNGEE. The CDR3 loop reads CASSVDTGGLAEKLFF. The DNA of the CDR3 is TGTGCCAGCAGCGTAGATACAGGAGGGTTGGCTGAAAAACTGTTTTTT.

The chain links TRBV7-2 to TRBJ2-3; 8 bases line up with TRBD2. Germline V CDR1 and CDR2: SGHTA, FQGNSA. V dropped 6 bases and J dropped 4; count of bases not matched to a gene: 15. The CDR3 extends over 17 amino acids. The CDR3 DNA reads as TGTGCCAGCAGTCGATTGGCCGGGAGGGGATTCTCAGATACGCAGTATTTT. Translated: CASSRLAGRGFSDTQYF. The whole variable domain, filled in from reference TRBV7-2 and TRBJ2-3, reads GAGVSQSPSNKVTEKGKDVELRCDPISGHTALYWYRQSLGQGLEFLIYFQGNSAPDKSGLPSDRFSAERTGGSVSTLTIQRTQQEDSAVYLCASSRLAGRGFSDTQYFGPGTRLTVL.

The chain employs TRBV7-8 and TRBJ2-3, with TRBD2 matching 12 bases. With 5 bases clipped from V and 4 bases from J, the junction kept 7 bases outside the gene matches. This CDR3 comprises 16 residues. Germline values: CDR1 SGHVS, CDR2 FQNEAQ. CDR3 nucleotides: TGTGCCAGCAGCCCCCGGACTAGCGGGACCCCAGATACGCAGTATTTT. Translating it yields CASSPRTSGTPDTQYF.

Here the CDR3 DNA reads TGTGCCAGCAGCCAAGATACGGGACTATCTAGTGAGCAGTACTTC. Translation: CASSQDTGLSSEQYF. The genes are TRBV14 and TRBJ2-7, with 7 bases fitting TRBD2. Trimming cost V 0 bases and J 7 bases; bases outside gene matches: 9. From germline, CDR1 is SGHDN and CDR2 FVKESK. The CDR3 is made up of 15 amino acids.

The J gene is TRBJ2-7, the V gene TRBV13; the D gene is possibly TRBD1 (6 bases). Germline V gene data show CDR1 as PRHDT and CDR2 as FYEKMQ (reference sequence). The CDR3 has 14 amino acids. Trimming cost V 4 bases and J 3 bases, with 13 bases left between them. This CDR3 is CASSSDSNFYEQYF. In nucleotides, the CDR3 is TGTGCCAGCAGCTCGGACAGCAACTTCTACGAGCAGTACTTC.

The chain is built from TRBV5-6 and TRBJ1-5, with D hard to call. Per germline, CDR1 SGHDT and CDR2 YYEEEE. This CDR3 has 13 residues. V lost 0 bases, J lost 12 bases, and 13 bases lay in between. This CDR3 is CASSLARTSYQHF. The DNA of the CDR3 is TGTGCCAGCAGCTTGGCCAGAACATCGTACCAGCATTTT.

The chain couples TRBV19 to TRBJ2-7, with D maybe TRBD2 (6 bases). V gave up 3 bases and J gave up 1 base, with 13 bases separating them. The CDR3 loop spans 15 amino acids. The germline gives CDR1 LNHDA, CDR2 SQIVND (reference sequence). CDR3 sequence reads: CASSMGFGGSYEQYF. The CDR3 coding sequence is TGTGCCAGTAGTATGGGCTTCGGGGGATCCTACGAGCAGTACTTC.

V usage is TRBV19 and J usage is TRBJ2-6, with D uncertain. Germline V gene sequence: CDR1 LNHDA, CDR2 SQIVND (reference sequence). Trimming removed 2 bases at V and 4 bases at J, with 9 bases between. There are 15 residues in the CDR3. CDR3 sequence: CASSIIFAGANVLTF. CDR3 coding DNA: TGTGCCAGTAGTATAATATTCGCGGGGGCCAACGTCCTGACTTTC.

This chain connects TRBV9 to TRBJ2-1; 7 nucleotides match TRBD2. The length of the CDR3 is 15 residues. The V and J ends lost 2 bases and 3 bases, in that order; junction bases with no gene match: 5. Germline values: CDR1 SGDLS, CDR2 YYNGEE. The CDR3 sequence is CASSVSGGIYNEQFF. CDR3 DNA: TGTGCCAGCAGCGTCTCGGGGGGAATCTACAATGAGCAGTTCTTC.

The CDR3 region is CASKGPTYEQYF. The CDR3 coding sequence is TGTGCCAGTAAGGGGCCGACCTACGAGCAGTACTTC. The chain employs TRBV28 and TRBJ2-7; possible D gene TRBD1, 5 bases. The ends were cut back, 9 bases at V and 2 bases at J, with 11 bases in the middle. The CDR3 totals 12 residues. Germline CDR1 reads MDHEN; CDR2 reads SYDVKM.

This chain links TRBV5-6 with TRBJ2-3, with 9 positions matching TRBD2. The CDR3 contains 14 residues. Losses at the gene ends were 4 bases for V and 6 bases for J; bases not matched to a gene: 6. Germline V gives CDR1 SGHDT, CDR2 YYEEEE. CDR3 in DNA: TGTGCCAGCAGCCTCGGACTAGCGACCGATACGCAGTATTTT. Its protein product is CASSLGLATDTQYF.

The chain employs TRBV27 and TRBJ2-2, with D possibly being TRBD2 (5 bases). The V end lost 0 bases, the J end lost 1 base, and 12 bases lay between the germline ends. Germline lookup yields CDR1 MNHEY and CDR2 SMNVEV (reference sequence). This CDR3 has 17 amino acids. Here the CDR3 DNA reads TGTGCCAGCAGTTTATCGATCGGACTGATGAACACCGGGGAGCTGTTTTTT. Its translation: CASSLSIGLMNTGELFF.

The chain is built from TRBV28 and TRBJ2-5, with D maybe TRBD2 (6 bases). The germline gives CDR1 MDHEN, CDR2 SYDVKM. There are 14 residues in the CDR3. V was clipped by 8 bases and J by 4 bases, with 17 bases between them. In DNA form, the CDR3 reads TGTGCCAGCTCCCGCGCGGGAAAGGGAGAGACCCAGTACTTC. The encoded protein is CASSRAGKGETQYF.

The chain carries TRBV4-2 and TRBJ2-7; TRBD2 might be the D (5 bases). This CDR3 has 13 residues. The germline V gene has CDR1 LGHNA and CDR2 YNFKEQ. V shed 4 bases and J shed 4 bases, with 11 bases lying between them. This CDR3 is CASSLTSTYEQYF. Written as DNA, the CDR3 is TGTGCCAGCAGCCTCACTAGTACGTACGAGCAGTACTTC.

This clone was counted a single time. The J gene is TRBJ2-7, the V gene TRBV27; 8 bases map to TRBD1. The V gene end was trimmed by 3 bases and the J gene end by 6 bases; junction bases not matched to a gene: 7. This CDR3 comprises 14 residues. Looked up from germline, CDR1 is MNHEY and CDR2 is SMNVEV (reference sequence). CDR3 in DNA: TGTGCCAGCAGTTTTGGAGGACAGGGCCCCGAGCAGTACTTC. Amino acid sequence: CASSFGGQGPEQYF.

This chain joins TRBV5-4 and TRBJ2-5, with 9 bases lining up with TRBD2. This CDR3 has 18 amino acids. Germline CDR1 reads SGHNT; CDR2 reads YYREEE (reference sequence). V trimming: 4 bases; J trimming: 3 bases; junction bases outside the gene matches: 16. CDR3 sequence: CASSPQIAGALRKETQYF. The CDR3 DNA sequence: TGTGCCAGCAGCCCACAGATAGCGGGAGCCCTGCGAAAAGAGACCCAGTACTTC.

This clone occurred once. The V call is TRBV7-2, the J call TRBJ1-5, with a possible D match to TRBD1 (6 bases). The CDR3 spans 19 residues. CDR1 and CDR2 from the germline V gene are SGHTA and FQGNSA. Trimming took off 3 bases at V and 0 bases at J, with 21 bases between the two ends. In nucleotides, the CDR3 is TGTGCCAGCAGCTTGTCAGGGGTCGACTCTCCTTATAGCAATCAGCCCCAGCATTTT. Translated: CASSLSGVDSPYSNQPQHF.